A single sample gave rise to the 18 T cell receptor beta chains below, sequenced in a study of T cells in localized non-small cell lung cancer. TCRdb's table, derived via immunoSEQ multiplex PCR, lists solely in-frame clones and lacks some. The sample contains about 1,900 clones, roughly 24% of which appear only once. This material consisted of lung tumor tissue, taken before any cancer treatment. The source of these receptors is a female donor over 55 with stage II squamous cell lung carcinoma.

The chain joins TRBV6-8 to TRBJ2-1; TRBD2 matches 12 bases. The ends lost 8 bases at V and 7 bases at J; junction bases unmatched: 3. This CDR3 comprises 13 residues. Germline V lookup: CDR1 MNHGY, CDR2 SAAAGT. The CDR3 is CASGTSGFNEQFF. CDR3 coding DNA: TGTGCCAGCGGGACTAGCGGGTTTAATGAGCAGTTCTTC.

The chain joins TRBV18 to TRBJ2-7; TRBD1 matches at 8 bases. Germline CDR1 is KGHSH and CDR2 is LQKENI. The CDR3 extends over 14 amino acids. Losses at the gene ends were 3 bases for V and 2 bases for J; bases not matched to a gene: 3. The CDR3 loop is CASSPRQGTYEQYV. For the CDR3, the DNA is TGTGCCAGCTCACCTCGACAGGGGACCTACGAGCAGTACGTC.

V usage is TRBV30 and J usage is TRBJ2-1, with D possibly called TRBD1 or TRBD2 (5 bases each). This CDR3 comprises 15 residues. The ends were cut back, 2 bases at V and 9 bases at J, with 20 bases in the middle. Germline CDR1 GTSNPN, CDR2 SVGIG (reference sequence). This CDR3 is CAWSPPLGERAEQFF. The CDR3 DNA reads TGTGCCTGGAGTCCACCCTTGGGGGAGAGGGCTGAGCAGTTCTTC.

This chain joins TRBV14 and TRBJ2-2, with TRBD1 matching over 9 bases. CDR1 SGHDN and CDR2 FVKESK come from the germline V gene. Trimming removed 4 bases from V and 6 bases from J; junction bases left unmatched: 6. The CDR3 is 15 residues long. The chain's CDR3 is CASSPPTGGAGELFF. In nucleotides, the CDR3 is TGTGCCAGCAGCCCACCGACAGGGGGGGCCGGGGAGCTGTTTTTT.

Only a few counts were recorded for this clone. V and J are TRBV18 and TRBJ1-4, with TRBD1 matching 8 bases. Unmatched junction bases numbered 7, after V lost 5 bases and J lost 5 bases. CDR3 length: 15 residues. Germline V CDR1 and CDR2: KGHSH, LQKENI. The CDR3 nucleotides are TGTGCCAGCTCAGAAACCGGGACAGGAAATGAAAAACTGTTTTTT. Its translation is CASSETGTGNEKLFF. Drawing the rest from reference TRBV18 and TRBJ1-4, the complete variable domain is NAGVMQNPRHLVRRRGQEARLRCSPMKGHSHVYWYRQLPEEGLKFMVYLQKENIIDESGMPKERFSAEFPKEGPSILRIQQVVRGDSAAYFCASSETGTGNEKLFFGSGTQLSVL.

CDR3 amino acids: CASSEVGGSPLHF. CDR3 bases: TGTGCCAGCAGTGAAGTAGGGGGCTCACCCCTCCACTTT. The V call is TRBV6-1, the J call TRBJ1-6, with 7 bases matching TRBD1. The CDR3 loop spans 13 amino acids. The V gene end was trimmed by 1 base and the J gene end by 10 bases; junction bases not matched to a gene: 1. Germline assignment: CDR1 MNHNS and CDR2 SASEGT.

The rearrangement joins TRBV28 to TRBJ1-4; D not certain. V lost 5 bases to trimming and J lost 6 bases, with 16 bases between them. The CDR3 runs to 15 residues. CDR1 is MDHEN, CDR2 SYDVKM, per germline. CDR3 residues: CASSPATRLDEKLFF. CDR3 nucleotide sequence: TGTGCCAGCAGTCCCGCCACAAGATTAGATGAAAAACTGTTTTTT.

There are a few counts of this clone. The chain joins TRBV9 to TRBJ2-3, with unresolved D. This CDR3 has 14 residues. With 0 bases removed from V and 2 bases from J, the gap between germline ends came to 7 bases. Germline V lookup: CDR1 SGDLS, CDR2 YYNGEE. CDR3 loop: CASSVVPTTDTQYF. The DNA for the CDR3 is TGTGCCAGCAGCGTAGTTCCCACCACAGATACGCAGTATTTT. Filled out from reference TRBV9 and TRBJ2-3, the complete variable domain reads DSGVTQTPKHLITATGQRVTLRCSPRSGDLSVYWYQQSLDQGLQFLIQYYNGEERAKGNILERFSAQQFPDLHSELNLSSLELGDSALYFCASSVVPTTDTQYFGPGTRLTVL.

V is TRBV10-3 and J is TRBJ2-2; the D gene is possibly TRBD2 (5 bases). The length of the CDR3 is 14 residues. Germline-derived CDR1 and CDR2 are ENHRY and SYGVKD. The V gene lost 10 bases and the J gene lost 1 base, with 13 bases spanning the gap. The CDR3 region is CASRGRGNTGELFF. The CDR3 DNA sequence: TGTGCCAGCCGAGGACGGGGGAACACCGGGGAGCTGTTTTTT.

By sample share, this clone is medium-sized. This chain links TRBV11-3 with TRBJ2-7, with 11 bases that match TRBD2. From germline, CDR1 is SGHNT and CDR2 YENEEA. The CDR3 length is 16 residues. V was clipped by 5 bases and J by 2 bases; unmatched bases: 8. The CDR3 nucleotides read TGTGCCAGCAGCCGCTCTAGCGGGGGGCACACCTACGAGCAGTACGTC. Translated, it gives CASSRSSGGHTYEQYV.

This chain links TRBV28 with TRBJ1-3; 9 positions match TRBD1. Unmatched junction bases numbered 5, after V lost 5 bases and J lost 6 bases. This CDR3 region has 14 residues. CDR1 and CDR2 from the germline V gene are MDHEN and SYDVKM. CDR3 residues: CASSGTGRENTIYF. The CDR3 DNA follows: TGTGCCAGCAGTGGGACAGGGAGGGAAAACACCATATATTTT.

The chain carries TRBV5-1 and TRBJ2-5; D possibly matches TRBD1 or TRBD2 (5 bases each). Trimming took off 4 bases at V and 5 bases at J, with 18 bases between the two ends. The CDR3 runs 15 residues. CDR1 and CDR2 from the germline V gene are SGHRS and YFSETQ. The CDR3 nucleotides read TGCGCCAGCAGCGTCGGGACCCTAAACAGGGAGACCCAGTACTTC. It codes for CASSVGTLNRETQYF.

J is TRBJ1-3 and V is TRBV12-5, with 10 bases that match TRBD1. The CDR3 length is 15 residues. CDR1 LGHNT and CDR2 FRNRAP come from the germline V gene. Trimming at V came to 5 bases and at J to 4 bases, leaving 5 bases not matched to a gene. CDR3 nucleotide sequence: TGTGCTAGTGGTACCGGGACAGGGGTCGGAAACACCATATATTTT. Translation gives CASGTGTGVGNTIYF. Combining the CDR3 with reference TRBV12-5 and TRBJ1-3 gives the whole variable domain DARVTQTPRHKVTEMGQEVTMRCQPILGHNTVFWYRQTMMQGLELLAYFRNRAPLDDSGMPKDRFSAEMPDATLATLKIQPSEPRDSAVYFCASGTGTGVGNTIYFGEGSWLTVV.

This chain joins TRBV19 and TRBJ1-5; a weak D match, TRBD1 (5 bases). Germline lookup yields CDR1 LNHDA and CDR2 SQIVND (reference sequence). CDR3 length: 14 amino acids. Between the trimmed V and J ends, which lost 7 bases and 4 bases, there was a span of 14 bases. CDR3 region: CASTAGTLNQPQHF. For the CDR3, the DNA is TGTGCCAGTACGGCAGGGACCCTAAATCAGCCCCAGCATTTT. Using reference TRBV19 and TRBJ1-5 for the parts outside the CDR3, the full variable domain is DGGITQSPKYLFRKEGQNVTLSCEQNLNHDAMYWYRQDPGQGLRLIYYSQIVNDFQKGDIAEGYSVSREKKESFPLTVTSAQKNPTAFYLCASTAGTLNQPQHFGDGTRLSIL.

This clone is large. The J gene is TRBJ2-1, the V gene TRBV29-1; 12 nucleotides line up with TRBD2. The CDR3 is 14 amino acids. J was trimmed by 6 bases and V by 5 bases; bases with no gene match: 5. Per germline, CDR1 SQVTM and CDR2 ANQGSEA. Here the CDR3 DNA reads TGCAGCGTTTTCGGACTAGCGGGATGCAATGAGCAGTTCTTC. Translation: CSVFGLAGCNEQFF.

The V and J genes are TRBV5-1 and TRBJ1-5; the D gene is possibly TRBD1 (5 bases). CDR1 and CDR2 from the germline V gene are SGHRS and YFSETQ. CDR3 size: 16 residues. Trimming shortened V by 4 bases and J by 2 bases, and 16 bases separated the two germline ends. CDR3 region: CASSMADRVCNQPQHF. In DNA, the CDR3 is TGCGCCAGCAGCATGGCAGACAGAGTTTGCAATCAGCCCCAGCATTTT.

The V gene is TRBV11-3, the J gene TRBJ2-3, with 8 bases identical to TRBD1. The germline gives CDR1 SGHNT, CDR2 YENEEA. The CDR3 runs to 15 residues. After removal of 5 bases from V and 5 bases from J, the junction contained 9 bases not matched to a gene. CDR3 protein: CASSPSDREEDTQYF. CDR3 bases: TGTGCCAGCAGCCCCTCGGACAGGGAGGAAGATACGCAGTATTTT.

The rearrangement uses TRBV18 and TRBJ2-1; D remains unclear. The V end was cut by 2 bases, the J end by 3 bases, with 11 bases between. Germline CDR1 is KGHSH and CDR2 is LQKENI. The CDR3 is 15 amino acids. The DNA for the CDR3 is TGTGCCAGCTCACCAGTTGGCAGGAGCTACAATGAGCAGTTCTTC. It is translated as CASSPVGRSYNEQFF.